This T cell receptor beta chain was documented in a study of T cell responses to AZD1222 COVID-19 vaccine. Concerning this clone itself: No antigen is known for it.

Generated by immunoSEQ multiplex PCR, the TCRdb table keeps only in-frame clones and is missing some. This sample carries over 70,000 clones, about three quarters of them seen once, and the ten largest clones take 27%. Findings and limits, study-wide: Compared with day 0, the breadth and depth of the Spike-specific TCR repertoire rose significantly after two doses of AZD1222. As reported, nearly half of all spike-specific TCRs target variant regions that are unmutated. The donor group comprised mostly white British people and more females; the analysis possibly underestimated clonal diversity. Baseline serology detected seropositivity in only five to seven AZD1222 recipients.

The CDR3 covers 13 residues. Trimming pared 8 bases from V and 8 bases from J, leaving 15 bases between. Germline lookup yields CDR1 MDHEN and CDR2 SYDVKM. V gene TRBV28 combines with J gene TRBJ1-4, with a possible D match to TRBD1 (6 bases). The TCR originated in an adult who received the MenACWY meningococcal vaccine as a control. The sequenced sample was peripheral blood, obtained 28 days after the second dose of the MenACWY control vaccine. DNA for the CDR3: TGTGCCAGCCGGGGGCAGGGAGACGAAAAACTGTTTTTT. It translates to CASRGQGDEKLFF.